This TCR beta chain originates from a study of T cell repertoires in cytomegalovirus infection. Study as a whole: The authors used CMV epitopes that were HLA-C-restricted (recently identified) and HLA-B-restricted (well studied).

Study results and limitations: The cumulative frequency of public TCR beta families distinguished individuals who carried CMV together with the relevant HLA.

As for this clonotype: The antigen is not known.

MiXCR, applied by TCRdb to the reads, yields one record per CDR3 protein. In the table there are about 770,000 distinct CDR3 sequences, roughly 28% of which are singletons. The source was cultured CD8+ T cells from PBMCs, collected from culture after CMV antigen stimulation. The receptor comes from a human donor in good health (CMV status not recorded). Some clones in this sample may be carry-over from other donors' samples.

CDR3 sequence reads: CASSSTAGGPKEYNEQFF. DNA for the CDR3: TGCGCCAGCAGCTCTACAGCGGGGGGCCCAAAGGAATACAATGAGCAGTTCTTC. The genes are TRBV5-1 and TRBJ2-1; 9 bases align to TRBD2. The germline V gene has CDR1 SGHRS and CDR2 YFSETQ. The CDR3 covers 18 residues. V was clipped by 3 bases and J by 4 bases; unmatched bases: 14. Drawing the rest from reference TRBV5-1 and TRBJ2-1, the complete variable domain is KAGVTQTPRYLIKTRGQQVTLSCSPISGHRSVSWYQQTPGQGLQFLFEYFSETQRNKGNFPGRFSGRQFSNSRSEMNVSTLELGDSALYLCASSSTAGGPKEYNEQFFGPGTRLTVL.